This T cell receptor (beta chain) emerged from a study of shared clonotypes between healthy human individuals. Sequencing used immunoSEQ multiplex PCR; TCRdb keeps in-frame clones, though not all of them. The sample yields 2 million to 2.5 million clones, more than 90% seen once. This CDR3 has 15 amino acids. The J segment lost 2 bases and the V segment lost 7 bases, leaving 3 bases of the junction unmatched. Germline-derived CDR1 and CDR2 are SGHDN and FVKESK. The receptor was derived from a man aged 18 to 30 in good health. What was sequenced was naive CD4+ T cells sorted from blood. Subset in this sample: CD45RA+ positively selected. The chain couples TRBV14 to TRBJ2-6; 9 bases are shared with TRBD2. This CDR3 reads CASKVAGAGANVLTF. The CDR3 DNA follows: TGTGCCAGCAAAGTAGCGGGGGCTGGGGCCAACGTCCTGACTTTC. The variable domain in full, with the rest retrieved from reference TRBV14 and TRBJ2-6, is EAGVTQFPSHSVIEKGQTVTLRCDPISGHDNLYWYRRVMGKEIKFLLHFVKESKQDESGMPNNRFLAERTGGTYSTLKVQPAELEDSGVYFCASKVAGAGANVLTFGAGSRLTVL.